These 3 T cell receptor beta chains were all obtained from the same sample, sequenced in a study of human T cells and chemical hapten exposure. TCRdb fed the RACE reads into MiXCR, producing one record per CDR3 protein. The top ten hold about 8.2% of the sample, which has about 300,000 distinct CDR3 sequences, around 5.5% seen once. The time point was: pre-sensitization, week 0. The treatment denotes: therapeutic diphenylcyclopropenone sensitization with weekly scalp DPC. Source: whole blood, taken in connection with sensitization to the hapten diphenylcyclopropenone (DPC). The receptors come from a woman between 18 and 29 years old with alopecia areata. Some clones in this sample may be carry-over from other donors' samples.

This clonotype was detected a few times. The V gene is TRBV4-2, the J gene TRBJ1-2, with D tentatively TRBD1 (5 bases). Trimming took off 0 bases at V and 7 bases at J, with 15 bases between the two ends. CDR1 and CDR2 from the germline V gene are LGHNA and YNFKEQ. CDR3 size: 15 residues. CDR3 residues: CASSQDRWGNGGYTF. In DNA, the CDR3 is TGTGCCAGCAGCCAAGATCGTTGGGGGAACGGTGGCTACACCTTC.

This clonotype was counted many times. The CDR3 nucleotides are TGTGCCAGCAGTCCGCCCAACAGGGCCCACGAGCAGTACTTC. Translating it yields CASSPPNRAHEQYF. The chain uses TRBV28 and TRBJ2-7, with D possibly matching TRBD1 (6 bases). The CDR3 is 14 amino acids. V was clipped by 5 bases and J by 5 bases, with 16 bases between them. Germline lookup yields CDR1 MDHEN and CDR2 SYDVKM.

The chain has TRBV12-3 or TRBV12-4 and TRBJ1-1; D is unclear. There are 13 residues in the CDR3. Trimming took off 9 bases at V and 0 bases at J, with 11 bases between the two ends. CDR3 protein: CARTPRLNTEAFF. The CDR3, as DNA: TGTGCCAGGACCCCCCGGCTGAACACTGAAGCTTTCTTT.